The 29 T cell receptor beta chains in this list originate from one sample, sequenced in a study of T cell responses to AZD1222 COVID-19 vaccine. Clones were read by immunoSEQ multiplex PCR, and TCRdb kept only the in-frame ones, dropping some. The profile covers more than 85,000 clones, with about 85% appearing a single time and 4% to 6% taken by the ten largest. This material consisted of peripheral blood, taken on day 0 of AZD1222 vaccination. The receptor source for this set is an adult in good health.

This clone was detected once. V and J are TRBV2 and TRBJ2-3, with 11 bases identical to TRBD2. This CDR3 has 14 residues. Per germline, CDR1 SNHLY and CDR2 FYNNEI. J lost 5 bases, V lost 7 bases, and 5 bases had no gene match. Written as DNA, the CDR3 is TGTGCCAGCATAGCGGGAGGGCCTATAGATACGCAGTATTTT. This gives the protein CASIAGGPIDTQYF.

The J gene is TRBJ2-7, the V gene TRBV6-2 or TRBV6-3; D ambiguous. Trimming removed 1 base at V and 2 bases at J, with 18 bases between. The germline V gene encodes CDR1 MNHEY and CDR2 SVGEGT. This CDR3 has 17 amino acids. CDR3 loop: CASSYWSRSSPTYEQYF. The CDR3 DNA reads TGTGCCAGCAGTTACTGGTCCAGGAGCTCTCCCACCTACGAGCAGTACTTC.

The rearrangement uses TRBV27 and TRBJ1-5, with D tentatively TRBD1 (6 bases). The V end lost 5 bases, the J end lost 2 bases, and 13 bases lay between the germline ends. Germline CDR1 and CDR2: MNHEY and SMNVEV (reference sequence). This CDR3 has 15 amino acids. The CDR3 sequence: CASSAGVGGNQPQHF. CDR3 nucleotide sequence: TGTGCCAGCAGTGCAGGGGTAGGTGGCAATCAGCCCCAGCATTTT.

This chain uses TRBV18 with TRBJ2-3, with no clear D. Trimming took off 0 bases at V and 0 bases at J, with 1 base between the two ends. The CDR3 sequence is 13 residues long. Looked up from germline, CDR1 is KGHSH and CDR2 is LQKENI. Here the CDR3 DNA reads TGTGCCAGCTCACCACCGAGCACAGATACGCAGTATTTT. Residues: CASSPPSTDTQYF.

The rearrangement links TRBV6-2 or TRBV6-3 to TRBJ2-1; D remains ambiguous. Trimming pared 2 bases from V and 3 bases from J, leaving 8 bases between. This CDR3 is built from 14 residues. Germline CDR1 and CDR2: MNHEY and SVGEGT. In DNA form, the CDR3 reads TGTGCCAGCAGTTACCGGGCAGACTACAATGAGCAGTTCTTC. Its translation: CASSYRADYNEQFF.

The rearrangement links TRBV6-1 to TRBJ1-2, with 7 positions matching TRBD1. Germline loops: CDR1 MNHNS, CDR2 SASEGT. This CDR3 is built from 16 residues. The V gene end was trimmed by 4 bases and the J gene end by 5 bases; junction bases not matched to a gene: 13. The DNA of the CDR3 is TGTGCCAGCAGTGGTGGGCCGAGGACAGGAGGTTATGGCTACACCTTC. It is translated as CASSGGPRTGGYGYTF.

The J gene is TRBJ2-3, the V gene TRBV7-2; no reliable D call. The length of the CDR3 is 12 residues. Trimming removed 5 bases at V and 2 bases at J, with 5 bases between. Germline V CDR1 and CDR2: SGHTA, FQGNSA. In DNA, the CDR3 is TGTGCCAGCAGCAAGTACACAGATACGCAGTATTTT. Amino acids: CASSKYTDTQYF.

The rearrangement joins TRBV28 to TRBJ1-2; TRBD1 aligns across 7 bases. CDR1 is MDHEN, CDR2 SYDVKM, per germline. The V segment lost 5 bases and the J segment 5 bases; nucleotides outside the gene matches: 11. The CDR3 spans 15 residues. CDR3 in amino acids: CASSQEGGTPYGYTF. DNA of the CDR3: TGTGCCAGCAGTCAGGAAGGGGGCACCCCATATGGCTACACCTTC.

The chain carries TRBV14 and TRBJ1-2; no clear D. Looked up from germline, CDR1 is SGHDN and CDR2 is FVKESK. The V end was cut by 0 bases, the J end by 4 bases, with 12 bases between. CDR3 length equals 15 residues. The CDR3 DNA reads as TGTGCCAGCAGCCAAGACCTAAGACCGAGCTATGGCTACACCTTC. This encodes CASSQDLRPSYGYTF.

The chain couples TRBV19 to TRBJ1-2; TRBD1 matches 9 bases. This CDR3 has 12 amino acids. Germline V gene data show CDR1 as LNHDA and CDR2 as SQIVND (reference sequence). The V segment lost 8 bases and the J segment 4 bases; nucleotides outside the gene matches: 2. The CDR3 DNA is TGTGCCAGTTGGACAGGGGTCTATGGCTACACCTTC. It is translated as CASWTGVYGYTF.

This chain joins TRBV3-1 (or the pseudogene TRBV3-2) and TRBJ1-4; D is uncertain. V lost 1 base and J 8 bases, leaving 8 bases between the germline ends. The CDR3 runs 13 residues. Germline CDR1 and CDR2: LGHDT and YNNKEL (reference sequence). The chain's CDR3 is CASSQVDPEKLFF. The CDR3 DNA reads as TGTGCCAGCAGCCAAGTCGACCCGGAAAAACTGTTTTTT.

The chain carries TRBV15 and TRBJ2-1, with 9 bases lining up with TRBD2. CDR3 length: 16 amino acids. CDR1 and CDR2 (germline): LNHNV, YYDKDF (reference sequence). V was pared by 1 base and J by 7 bases, with 8 bases of the junction left unmatched. In nucleotides, the CDR3 is TGTGCCACCAGCAGAGCGGGGTCTAGCGGGAAAAATGAGCAGTTCTTC. This encodes CATSRAGSSGKNEQFF. Using reference TRBV15 and TRBJ2-1 for the parts outside the CDR3, the full variable domain is DAMVIQNPRYQVTQFGKPVTLSCSQTLNHNVMYWYQQKSSQAPKLLFHYYDKDFNNEADTPDNFQSRRPNTSFCFLDIRSPGLGDTAMYLCATSRAGSSGKNEQFFGPGTRLTVL.

The chain is built from TRBV5-1 and TRBJ1-2; D gene unclear. The CDR3 length is 11 residues. Germline V gene data show CDR1 as SGHRS and CDR2 as YFSETQ. V was cut by 0 bases and J by 8 bases, with 5 bases left in between. This CDR3 is CASSLGEGYTF. The CDR3 DNA reads TGCGCCAGCAGCTTGGGTGAAGGCTACACCTTC. The full variable domain, completed using reference TRBV5-1 and TRBJ1-2, is KAGVTQTPRYLIKTRGQQVTLSCSPISGHRSVSWYQQTPGQGLQFLFEYFSETQRNKGNFPGRFSGRQFSNSRSEMNVSTLELGDSALYLCASSLGEGYTFGSGTRLTVV.

This clone turned up a few times. The gene calls are TRBV19 and TRBJ1-2, with unresolved D. The CDR3 sequence is 13 residues long. Trimming took off 3 bases at V and 2 bases at J, with 7 bases between the two ends. Germline-derived CDR1 and CDR2 are LNHDA and SQIVND (reference sequence). As DNA, the CDR3 is TGTGCCAGTAGTATCAACGGCAACTATGGCTACACCTTC. This sequence encodes CASSINGNYGYTF.

V is TRBV5-4 and J is TRBJ2-3, with 7 bases that match TRBD2. Germline V lookup: CDR1 SGHNT, CDR2 YYREEE (reference sequence). After removal of 0 bases from V and 7 bases from J, the junction contained 5 bases not matched to a gene. The CDR3 length is 14 residues. DNA of the CDR3: TGTGCCAGCAGCTTGGGACAGCGGGGTAATACGCAGTATTTT. Its translation is CASSLGQRGNTQYF.

This chain connects TRBV10-3 to TRBJ1-1; D is unresolved. Per germline, CDR1 ENHRY and CDR2 SYGVKD. This CDR3 contains 13 residues. V was shortened by 2 bases and J by 0 bases, with 4 bases between the two germline ends. The DNA of the CDR3 is TGTGCCATCAGTGAGGAACTGAACACTGAAGCTTTCTTT. This gives the protein CAISEELNTEAFF.

This chain links TRBV6-2 or TRBV6-3 with TRBJ1-6; D gene uncertain. The CDR3 is 12 residues long. The germline V and J ends were trimmed by 3 bases and 11 bases, with 8 bases remaining between them. Looked up from germline, CDR1 is MNHEY and CDR2 is SVGEGT. CDR3 in DNA: TGTGCCAGCAGTTATTTGAAGACACCCCTCCACTTT. As protein: CASSYLKTPLHF.

The J gene is TRBJ2-3, the V gene TRBV28; a weak D match, TRBD2 (5 bases). Germline values: CDR1 MDHEN, CDR2 SYDVKM. The CDR3 is made up of 14 amino acids. The V end was cut by 5 bases, the J end by 2 bases, with 11 bases between. Here the CDR3 DNA reads TGTGCCAGCAGTCCGGACTGGAACACAGATACGCAGTATTTT. Its protein is CASSPDWNTDTQYF. The full variable domain, with the rest looked up from reference TRBV28 and TRBJ2-3, is DVKVTQSSRYLVKRTGEKVFLECVQDMDHENMFWYRQDPGLGLRLIYFSYDVKMKEKGDIPEGYSVSREKKERFSLILESASTNQTSMYLCASSPDWNTDTQYFGPGTRLTVL.

This CDR3 is CASSWGGEDTQYF. The CDR3 DNA reads TGTGCCAGCAGCTGGGGGGGCGAAGATACGCAGTATTTT. The V and J genes are TRBV9 and TRBJ2-3; maybe TRBD2 (7 bases). V was shortened by 4 bases and J by 5 bases, with 11 bases between the two germline ends. Germline V gene lookup returns CDR1 SGDLS and CDR2 YYNGEE. The CDR3 totals 13 residues.

The CDR3 loop is CASSLDREETQYF. The CDR3 region has the DNA TGCGCCAGCAGCTTGGACAGGGAAGAGACCCAGTACTTC. V usage is TRBV5-1 and J usage is TRBJ2-5, with D possibly being TRBD1 (6 bases). The CDR3 runs 13 residues. Deletions cut 0 bases from V and 3 bases from J, with 6 bases between. CDR1 is SGHRS and CDR2 is YFSETQ in the germline V gene.

The chain recombines TRBV6-5 with TRBJ1-2; D ambiguous. Germline V CDR1 and CDR2: MNHEY, SVGAGI. This CDR3 is built from 12 residues. Trimming shortened V by 6 bases and J by 7 bases, and 12 bases separated the two germline ends. The CDR3 region has the DNA TGTGCCAGCAGCCGGAACAGCGGTGGCTACACCTTC. Protein: CASSRNSGGYTF.

The V call is TRBV10-3, the J call TRBJ2-7; TRBD2 is a possible D gene (6 bases). The CDR3 spans 12 residues. Looked up from germline, CDR1 is ENHRY and CDR2 is SYGVKD. V gave up 4 bases and J gave up 5 bases, with 9 bases separating them. CDR3: CAISVGGHEQYF. The CDR3 bases are TGTGCCATCAGTGTGGGAGGCCACGAGCAGTACTTC.

This clone was seen only a few times. V and J are TRBV5-6 and TRBJ2-7; 9 nucleotides agree with TRBD2. V was pared by 2 bases and J by 6 bases, with 3 bases of the junction left unmatched. The germline gives CDR1 SGHDT, CDR2 YYEEEE. CDR3 length equals 13 residues. CDR3 sequence (DNA): TGTGCCAGCAGCTTCTTGCGGGAGGGCGAGCAGTACTTC. It yields the protein CASSFLREGEQYF.

The rearrangement uses TRBV3-1 (or the pseudogene TRBV3-2) and TRBJ1-4; maybe TRBD1 (5 bases). The ends were cut back, 2 bases at V and 7 bases at J, with 11 bases in the middle. CDR3 size: 14 residues. The germline gives CDR1 LGHDT, CDR2 YNNKEL (reference sequence). The DNA of the CDR3 is TGTGCCAGCAGCCAAAGGGAGGGGACTGAAAAACTGTTTTTT. The encoded protein is CASSQREGTEKLFF.

This clone was observed a single time. CDR3 in DNA: TGTGCCAGCAGCCCAATACCGGGACAGGGGGACACTGAAGCTTTCTTT. Protein product: CASSPIPGQGDTEAFF. The rearrangement links TRBV4-2 to TRBJ1-1, with 11 bases lining up with TRBD1. In germline, CDR1 is LGHNA, CDR2 YNFKEQ. The CDR3 is 16 residues long. J gave up 3 bases and V 4 bases, and 7 bases lay outside the gene matches.

A single count supports this clone. The rearrangement joins TRBV10-3 to TRBJ1-1; the D gene is possibly TRBD1 (5 bases). The CDR3 runs 12 residues. Germline-derived CDR1 and CDR2 are ENHRY and SYGVKD. V dropped 10 bases and J dropped 0 bases, with 9 bases sitting between them. CDR3 sequence reads: CATRQMNTEAFF. CDR3 DNA sequence: TGTGCCACTAGACAGATGAACACTGAAGCTTTCTTT.

This chain uses TRBV5-1 with TRBJ2-2, with a possible D match to TRBD1 (6 bases). There are 15 residues in the CDR3. V lost 0 bases to trimming and J lost 3 bases, with 9 bases between them. Germline values: CDR1 SGHRS, CDR2 YFSETQ. CDR3 loop: CASSLEGQHTGELFF. CDR3 sequence (DNA): TGCGCCAGCAGCTTGGAAGGACAGCACACCGGGGAGCTGTTTTTT. Combining the CDR3 with reference TRBV5-1 and TRBJ2-2 gives the whole variable domain KAGVTQTPRYLIKTRGQQVTLSCSPISGHRSVSWYQQTPGQGLQFLFEYFSETQRNKGNFPGRFSGRQFSNSRSEMNVSTLELGDSALYLCASSLEGQHTGELFFGEGSRLTVL.

The CDR3 bases are TGTGCCAGTAGTTCCGGGACTTATGGCTACACCTTC. Translating gives CASSSGTYGYTF. The chain carries TRBV19 and TRBJ1-2, with D maybe TRBD1 (5 bases). CDR3 length equals 12 residues. CDR1 and CDR2 from the germline V gene are LNHDA and SQIVND (reference sequence). Trimming removed 5 bases at V and 5 bases at J, with 9 bases between. Combining the CDR3 with reference TRBV19 and TRBJ1-2 gives the whole variable domain DGGITQSPKYLFRKEGQNVTLSCEQNLNHDAMYWYRQDPGQGLRLIYYSQIVNDFQKGDIAEGYSVSREKKESFPLTVTSAQKNPTAFYLCASSSGTYGYTFGSGTRLTVV.

This clone was seen only once. This chain uses TRBV19 with TRBJ1-3; D possibly corresponds to TRBD1 (5 bases). The CDR3 covers 13 residues. Germline V gene sequence: CDR1 LNHDA, CDR2 SQIVND (reference sequence). V gave up 3 bases and J gave up 7 bases, with 10 bases separating them. The CDR3 is CASSIQGSNTIYF. Here the CDR3 DNA reads TGTGCCAGTAGTATTCAGGGTTCCAACACCATATATTTT.